The 26 T cell receptor beta chains presented below share a single source sample, sequenced in a study of blood T cell repertoires in COVID-19. Clones were read by immunoSEQ multiplex PCR, and TCRdb kept only the in-frame ones, dropping some. Found here are about 200,000 clones, 80% to 90% of them singletons; the top ten hold about 10%. Sequencing was carried out using peripheral blood. Receptor source: a woman older than 75 with acute or convalescent COVID-19.

The J gene is TRBJ2-7, the V gene TRBV9; D not resolved. With 4 bases removed from V and 6 bases from J, the gap between germline ends came to 20 bases. The CDR3 has 15 amino acids. Looked up from germline, CDR1 is SGDLS and CDR2 is YYNGEE. CDR3: CASSPGPDPATEQYF. CDR3 DNA: TGTGCCAGCAGCCCTGGGCCAGACCCCGCTACCGAGCAGTACTTC.

The rearrangement links TRBV5-1 to TRBJ2-5; 8 nucleotides align to TRBD2. V was pared by 1 base and J by 4 bases, with 6 bases of the junction left unmatched. The V gene's germline CDR1 is SGHRS and CDR2 YFSETQ. The CDR3 length is 15 residues. The CDR3 DNA reads TGCGCCAGCAGCTTGCAAACCGGGACTAGAGAGACCCAGTACTTC. Residues: CASSLQTGTRETQYF.

The chain has TRBV5-1 and TRBJ2-5, with D perhaps TRBD2 (7 bases). Germline V gives CDR1 SGHRS, CDR2 YFSETQ. CDR3 size: 14 residues. V dropped 7 bases and J dropped 2 bases, with 15 bases sitting between them. CDR3 protein: CASEPGGRQETQYF. DNA of the CDR3: TGCGCCAGCGAACCCGGGGGGCGGCAAGAGACCCAGTACTTC. The full variable domain, completed using reference TRBV5-1 and TRBJ2-5, is KAGVTQTPRYLIKTRGQQVTLSCSPISGHRSVSWYQQTPGQGLQFLFEYFSETQRNKGNFPGRFSGRQFSNSRSEMNVSTLELGDSALYLCASEPGGRQETQYFGPGTRLLVL.

The chain combines TRBV29-1 with TRBJ1-4; no clear D gene. Germline loops: CDR1 SQVTM, CDR2 ANQGSEA. CDR3 size: 11 residues. With 0 bases removed from V and 11 bases from J, the gap between germline ends came to 7 bases. The CDR3 is CSVEDRRKLFF. The CDR3, as DNA: TGCAGCGTTGAAGATCGTCGGAAACTGTTTTTT.

The V gene is TRBV7-2, the J gene TRBJ1-2; possibly TRBD1 for D (5 bases). Germline lookup yields CDR1 SGHTA and CDR2 FQGNSA. The CDR3 spans 15 residues. V was trimmed by 1 base and J by 4 bases, leaving 13 bases between them. The CDR3 sequence is CASSLGQSTRYGYTF. The CDR3 coding sequence is TGTGCCAGCAGCTTAGGACAGAGCACACGCTATGGCTACACCTTC.

The chain couples TRBV2 to TRBJ2-2; D is ambiguous. From germline, CDR1 is SNHLY and CDR2 FYNNEI. V lost 4 bases, J lost 1 base, and 7 bases lay in between. This CDR3 comprises 14 residues. The chain's CDR3 is CASSASQNTGELFF. The CDR3 DNA follows: TGTGCCAGCAGTGCTAGTCAGAACACCGGGGAGCTGTTTTTT.

Of note for this clone: One end of the junction varies from germline; a read error may be responsible. The chain recombines TRBV7-7 with TRBJ2-1; 10 bases align to TRBD2. Per the germline V gene, CDR1 is SSHAT and CDR2 is FNYEAQ (reference sequence). The CDR3 has 15 residues. The CDR3, as DNA: TGTGCTAGCAGCCGAGGGACTAGCGCCTACAATGAGCAGTTCTTC. Its translation: CASSRGTSAYNEQFF.

This clone was recorded once. The chain has TRBV5-4 and TRBJ2-1, with 10 bases identical to TRBD1. V was pared by 2 bases and J by 0 bases, with 5 bases of the junction left unmatched. Germline V CDR1 and CDR2: SGHNT, YYREEE (reference sequence). The CDR3 covers 17 residues. The CDR3 DNA sequence: TGTGCCAGCAGCTTCGGGACAGGGGACCCCTCCTACAATGAGCAGTTCTTC. It is translated as CASSFGTGDPSYNEQFF.

This clone has more than one count but fewer than ten. The chain is built from TRBV4-1 and TRBJ2-2; possibly TRBD2 for D (5 bases). Germline V gene sequence: CDR1 MGHRA, CDR2 YSYEKL. This CDR3 contains 16 residues. The ends were cut back, 0 bases at V and 5 bases at J, with 13 bases in the middle. The CDR3 here is CASSQDLRQRTGELFF. The CDR3 DNA reads TGCGCCAGCAGCCAAGATCTTCGGCAGCGGACCGGGGAGCTGTTTTTT.

The CDR3 nucleotides read TGTGCCATCAGTGAGTCGCAGGTAGCAGATACGCAGTATTTT. Its translation is CAISESQVADTQYF. The chain recombines TRBV10-3 with TRBJ2-3; D is undetermined. The V gene lost 0 bases and the J gene lost 4 bases, with 8 bases spanning the gap. CDR3 length equals 14 residues. Germline assignment: CDR1 ENHRY and CDR2 SYGVKD.

This clone was recorded a few times. V is TRBV28 and J is TRBJ2-3, with a tentative D call TRBD2 (6 bases). The germline gives CDR1 MDHEN, CDR2 SYDVKM. V gave up 5 bases and J gave up 0 bases, with 18 bases separating them. The CDR3 sequence is 17 residues long. Here the CDR3 DNA reads TGTGCCAGCAGTATATACTTAGGGAGCGGGAGCACAGATACGCAGTATTTT. This encodes CASSIYLGSGSTDTQYF.

The rearrangement uses TRBV11-1 and TRBJ2-3; D is uncertain. In germline, CDR1 is SGHAT, CDR2 FQDESV (reference sequence). This CDR3 comprises 14 residues. V was pared by 5 bases and J by 1 base, with 10 bases between. The CDR3 loop is CASSPRLGTDTQYF. The CDR3 region has the DNA TGTGCCAGCAGCCCTCGGTTGGGCACAGATACGCAGTATTTT.

The chain couples TRBV4-1 to TRBJ1-2; a possible D gene is TRBD1 (5 bases). The CDR3 runs 19 residues. Trimming left V 0 bases short and J 2 bases short, with 22 bases between. Germline loops: CDR1 MGHRA, CDR2 YSYEKL. CDR3 amino acids: CASSQDTGGISGANYGYTF. The DNA of the CDR3 is TGCGCCAGCAGCCAAGACACGGGGGGGATTAGCGGAGCCAACTATGGCTACACCTTC.

In its sample, this clone was seen once. This sequence joins TRBV7-2 and TRBJ2-3; 16 nucleotides align to TRBD2. Trimming at V came to 5 bases and at J to 1 base, leaving 3 bases not matched to a gene. The CDR3 length is 17 residues. Germline V gene data show CDR1 as SGHTA and CDR2 as FQGNSA. The CDR3 nucleotides are TGTGCCAGCAGCCAGGGACTAGCGGGGGGGGGCACAGATACGCAGTATTTT. This sequence encodes CASSQGLAGGGTDTQYF.

The chain uses TRBV28 and TRBJ1-2; tentative D call: TRBD1 (5 bases). V gave up 5 bases and J gave up 3 bases, with 19 bases separating them. The CDR3 totals 16 residues. Germline V gene lookup returns CDR1 MDHEN and CDR2 SYDVKM. Written as DNA, the CDR3 is TGTGCCAGCAGTCGCCCGTGGGCGGGGCAGGACTATGGCTACACCTTC. This codes for CASSRPWAGQDYGYTF.

V is TRBV9 and J is TRBJ2-2, with TRBD1 matching over 7 bases. Trimming at V came to 0 bases and at J to 4 bases, leaving 6 bases not matched to a gene. The CDR3 totals 16 residues. Per the germline V gene, CDR1 is SGDLS and CDR2 is YYNGEE. CDR3 sequence (DNA): TGTGCCAGCAGCGTAGGAGGGGGCGCCGGCACCGGGGAGCTGTTTTTT. It encodes CASSVGGGAGTGELFF.

Here the CDR3 DNA reads TGTGCCAGCAATCAGACAGGGCTGTGCAATCAGCCCCAGCATTTT. It codes for CASNQTGLCNQPQHF. The chain uses TRBV2 and TRBJ1-5, with 7 bases fitting TRBD1. The trim removed 7 bases at V and 2 bases at J, leaving 8 bases unmatched. Germline assignment: CDR1 SNHLY and CDR2 FYNNEI. The CDR3 runs 15 residues. The full variable domain, completed using reference TRBV2 and TRBJ1-5, is EPEVTQTPSHQVTQMGQEVILRCVPISNHLYFYWYRQILGQKVEFLVSFYNNEISEKSEIFDDQFSVERPDGSNFTLKIRSTKLEDSAMYFCASNQTGLCNQPQHFGDGTRLSIL.

The chain is built from TRBV19 and TRBJ2-7, with TRBD2 as a possible D gene (6 bases). Trimming removed 7 bases at V and 1 base at J, with 20 bases between. This CDR3 region has 16 residues. CDR1 LNHDA and CDR2 SQIVND come from the germline V gene (reference sequence). In nucleotides, the CDR3 is TGTGCCAGTACCCCCGGTTGGGGGGACTCGTCCTACGAGCAGTACTTC. It specifies CASTPGWGDSSYEQYF. Filled out from reference TRBV19 and TRBJ2-7, the complete variable domain reads DGGITQSPKYLFRKEGQNVTLSCEQNLNHDAMYWYRQDPGQGLRLIYYSQIVNDFQKGDIAEGYSVSREKKESFPLTVTSAQKNPTAFYLCASTPGWGDSSYEQYFGPGTRLTVT.

The rearrangement uses TRBV2 and TRBJ1-3; 8 nucleotides line up with TRBD1. V gave up 4 bases and J gave up 0 bases; unmatched junction bases: 2. This CDR3 is 15 amino acids long. CDR1 and CDR2 from the germline V gene are SNHLY and FYNNEI. The DNA for the CDR3 is TGTGCCAGCAGTGTTGGGACAGGCTCTGGAAACACCATATATTTT. As protein: CASSVGTGSGNTIYF.

This clone was seen a handful of times. In DNA form, the CDR3 reads TGCAGCGTTAAAGGACAGGACAATCAGCCCCAGCATTTT. Encoded protein: CSVKGQDNQPQHF. The chain employs TRBV29-1 and TRBJ1-5; TRBD1 matches 7 bases. This CDR3 spans 13 amino acids. In germline, CDR1 is SQVTM, CDR2 ANQGSEA. V gave up 5 bases and J gave up 3 bases; unmatched junction bases: 4.

The chain joins TRBV5-4 to TRBJ1-6; TRBD1 matches at 8 bases. V was pared by 4 bases and J by 6 bases, with 12 bases of the junction left unmatched. The germline gives CDR1 SGHNT, CDR2 YYREEE (reference sequence). The CDR3 runs 17 residues. The CDR3 region is CASSPSTGVDINSPLHF. Written as DNA, the CDR3 is TGTGCCAGCAGCCCGTCGACAGGGGTAGATATTAATTCACCCCTCCACTTT.

The rearrangement joins TRBV5-4 to TRBJ2-1; 13 nucleotides agree with TRBD2. The CDR3 spans 15 residues. The V gene's germline CDR1 is SGHNT and CDR2 YYREEE (reference sequence). Germline trimming cut 4 bases from V and 8 bases from J; bases unmatched to any gene: 6. CDR3 in amino acids: CASSGTSGGADEQFF. The CDR3 nucleotides read TGTGCCAGCAGCGGCACTAGCGGGGGGGCCGATGAGCAGTTCTTC.

The rearrangement joins TRBV10-3 to TRBJ2-1; 7 bases align to TRBD2. From germline, CDR1 is ENHRY and CDR2 SYGVKD. CDR3 length: 11 amino acids. With V trimmed by 8 bases and J by 7 bases, 2 bases remained unmatched. For the CDR3, the DNA is TGTGCCATCGGACTAGATAATGAGCAGTTCTTC. Its protein is CAIGLDNEQFF.

The chain uses TRBV6-6 and TRBJ2-4, with 10 bases lining up with TRBD1. Germline trimming cut 4 bases from V and 6 bases from J; bases unmatched to any gene: 9. Looked up from germline, CDR1 is MNHNY and CDR2 is SVGAGI (reference sequence). The length of the CDR3 is 16 residues. In nucleotides, the CDR3 is TGTGCCAGCAGTTCAACAGACAGGGGGCCGGGAAACATTCAGTACTTC. Protein: CASSSTDRGPGNIQYF.

The chain employs TRBV4-3 and TRBJ1-3; a weak D match, TRBD1 (5 bases). This CDR3 comprises 18 residues. The V and J ends lost 3 bases and 4 bases respectively, with 22 bases between them. Germline-derived CDR1 and CDR2 are LGHNA and YSLEER. DNA for the CDR3: TGCGCCAGCAGCCAGGCTGGGTTCTCAGGGACTAGAGGAAACACCATATATTTT. This gives the protein CASSQAGFSGTRGNTIYF.

The genes are TRBV6-2 or TRBV6-3 and TRBJ1-1; D might be TRBD1 (6 bases). The CDR3 is made up of 15 amino acids. Between the trimmed V and J ends, which lost 2 bases and 1 base, there was a span of 11 bases. From germline, CDR1 is MNHEY and CDR2 SVGEGT. CDR3: CASSYGGLANTEAFF. CDR3 nucleotide sequence: TGTGCCAGCAGTTACGGGGGCCTGGCGAACACTGAAGCTTTCTTT.